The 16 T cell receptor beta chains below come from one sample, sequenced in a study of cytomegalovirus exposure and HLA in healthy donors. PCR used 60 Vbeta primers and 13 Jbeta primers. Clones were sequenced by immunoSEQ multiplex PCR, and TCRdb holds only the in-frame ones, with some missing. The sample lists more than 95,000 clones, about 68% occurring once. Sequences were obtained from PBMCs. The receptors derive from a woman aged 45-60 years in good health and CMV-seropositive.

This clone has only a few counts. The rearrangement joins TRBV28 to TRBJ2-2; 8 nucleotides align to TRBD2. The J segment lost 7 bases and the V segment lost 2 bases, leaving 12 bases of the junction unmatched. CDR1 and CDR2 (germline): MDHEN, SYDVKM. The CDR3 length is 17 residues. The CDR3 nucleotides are TGTGCCAGCAGTTTACCTTTAGCGGGATTCTCCGGCGGGGAGCTGTTTTTT. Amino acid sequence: CASSLPLAGFSGGELFF.

The CDR3 DNA reads TGTGCCAGCAGTTTACTGGGACAGGCGATCTGGTACTTC. It translates to CASSLLGQAIWYF. This chain links TRBV28 with TRBJ2-7; 8 bases line up with TRBD1. The V gene's germline CDR1 is MDHEN and CDR2 SYDVKM. The CDR3 runs 13 residues. Trimming at V came to 2 bases and at J to 12 bases, leaving 9 bases not matched to a gene. The whole variable domain, remainder taken from reference TRBV28 and TRBJ2-7, is DVKVTQSSRYLVKRTGEKVFLECVQDMDHENMFWYRQDPGLGLRLIYFSYDVKMKEKGDIPEGYSVSREKKERFSLILESASTNQTSMYLCASSLLGQAIWYFGPGTRLTVT.

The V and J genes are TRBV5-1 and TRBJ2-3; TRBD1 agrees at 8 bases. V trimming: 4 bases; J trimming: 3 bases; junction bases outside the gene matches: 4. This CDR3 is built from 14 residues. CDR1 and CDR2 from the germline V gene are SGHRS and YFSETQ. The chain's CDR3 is CASSPGQGTDTQYF. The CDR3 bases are TGCGCCAGCAGCCCAGGACAGGGAACAGATACGCAGTATTTT.

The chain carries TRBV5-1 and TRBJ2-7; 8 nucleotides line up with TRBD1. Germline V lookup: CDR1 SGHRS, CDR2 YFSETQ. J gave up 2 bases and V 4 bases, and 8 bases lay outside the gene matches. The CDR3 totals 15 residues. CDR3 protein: CASSPTGANPYEQYF. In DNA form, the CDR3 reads TGCGCCAGCAGCCCGACAGGGGCCAACCCCTACGAGCAGTACTTC. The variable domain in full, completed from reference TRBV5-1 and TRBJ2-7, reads KAGVTQTPRYLIKTRGQQVTLSCSPISGHRSVSWYQQTPGQGLQFLFEYFSETQRNKGNFPGRFSGRQFSNSRSEMNVSTLELGDSALYLCASSPTGANPYEQYFGPGTRLTVT.

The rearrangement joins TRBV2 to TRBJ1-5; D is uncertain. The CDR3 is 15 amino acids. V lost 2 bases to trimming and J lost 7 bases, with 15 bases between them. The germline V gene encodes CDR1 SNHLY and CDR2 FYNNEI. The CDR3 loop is CASSELRGAGQPQHF. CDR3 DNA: TGTGCCAGCAGTGAATTGCGTGGCGCCGGGCAGCCCCAGCATTTT.

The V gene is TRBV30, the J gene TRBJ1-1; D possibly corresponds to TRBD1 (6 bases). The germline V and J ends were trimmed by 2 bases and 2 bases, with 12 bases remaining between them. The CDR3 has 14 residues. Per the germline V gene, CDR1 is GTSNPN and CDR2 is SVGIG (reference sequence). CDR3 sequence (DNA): TGTGCCTGGAGTAGGACAGTCGTAAACACTGAAGCTTTCTTT. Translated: CAWSRTVVNTEAFF.

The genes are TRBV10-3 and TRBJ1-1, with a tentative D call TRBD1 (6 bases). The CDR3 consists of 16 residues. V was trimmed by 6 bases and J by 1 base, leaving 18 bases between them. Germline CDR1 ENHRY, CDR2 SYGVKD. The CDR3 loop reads CAIRNKGQQTNTEAFF. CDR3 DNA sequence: TGTGCCATCAGAAATAAAGGACAGCAAACGAACACTGAAGCTTTCTTT.

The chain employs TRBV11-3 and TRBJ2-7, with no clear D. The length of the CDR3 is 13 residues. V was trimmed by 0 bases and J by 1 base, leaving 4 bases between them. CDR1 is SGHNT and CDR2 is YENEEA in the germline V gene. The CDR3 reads CASSLDRSYEQYF. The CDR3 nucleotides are TGTGCCAGCAGCTTAGACAGATCCTACGAGCAGTACTTC.

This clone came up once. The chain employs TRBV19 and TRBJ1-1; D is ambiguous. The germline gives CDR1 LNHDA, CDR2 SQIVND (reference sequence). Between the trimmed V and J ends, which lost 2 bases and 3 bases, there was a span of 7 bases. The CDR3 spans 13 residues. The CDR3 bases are TGTGCCAGTAGTATACGGAGGTACACTGAAGCTTTCTTT. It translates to CASSIRRYTEAFF.

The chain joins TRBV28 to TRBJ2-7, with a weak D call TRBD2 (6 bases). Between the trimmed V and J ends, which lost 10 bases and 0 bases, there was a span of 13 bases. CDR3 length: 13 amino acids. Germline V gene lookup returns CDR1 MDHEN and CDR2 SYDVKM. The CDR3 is CATKSGGSYEQYF. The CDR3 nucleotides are TGTGCCACCAAATCCGGGGGCTCCTACGAGCAGTACTTC.

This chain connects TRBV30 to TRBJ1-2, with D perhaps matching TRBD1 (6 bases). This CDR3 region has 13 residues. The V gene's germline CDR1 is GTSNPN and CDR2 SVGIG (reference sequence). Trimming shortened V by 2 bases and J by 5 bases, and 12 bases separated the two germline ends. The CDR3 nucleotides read TGTGCCTGGAGTCGGAACAGGGCTTATGGCTACACCTTC. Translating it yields CAWSRNRAYGYTF.

CDR3 coding DNA: TGTGCCAGCAGCTTTACTAGCGGGGGGGCCGGAAATGAGCAGTTCTTC. Its translation is CASSFTSGGAGNEQFF. The rearrangement uses TRBV5-4 and TRBJ2-1; 13 positions agree with TRBD2. The CDR3 is 16 amino acids. Germline values: CDR1 SGHNT, CDR2 YYREEE (reference sequence). The V and J ends lost 2 bases and 7 bases, in that order; junction bases with no gene match: 6.

The CDR3 loop is CASSRSGTGNNQPQHF. CDR3 sequence (DNA): TGTGCCAGTAGTAGATCCGGGACAGGGAACAATCAGCCCCAGCATTTT. This sequence joins TRBV19 and TRBJ1-5, with 9 positions matching TRBD1. CDR3 size: 16 residues. The junction had 7 bases not matched to a gene; V was cut back by 4 bases and J by 3 bases. Germline values: CDR1 LNHDA, CDR2 SQIVND (reference sequence).

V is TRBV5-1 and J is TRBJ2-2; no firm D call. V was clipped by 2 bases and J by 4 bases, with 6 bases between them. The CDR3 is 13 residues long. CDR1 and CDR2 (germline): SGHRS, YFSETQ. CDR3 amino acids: CASSFGGTGELFF. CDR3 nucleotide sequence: TGCGCCAGCAGCTTCGGTGGCACCGGGGAGCTGTTTTTT.

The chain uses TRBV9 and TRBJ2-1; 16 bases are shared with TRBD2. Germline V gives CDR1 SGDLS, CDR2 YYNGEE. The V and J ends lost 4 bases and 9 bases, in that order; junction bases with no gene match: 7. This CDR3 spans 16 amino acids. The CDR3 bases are TGTGCCAGCAGCTTCGCTGGGACTAGCGGGAGGGGTGAGCAGTTCTTC. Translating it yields CASSFAGTSGRGEQFF. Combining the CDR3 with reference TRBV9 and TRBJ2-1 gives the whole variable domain DSGVTQTPKHLITATGQRVTLRCSPRSGDLSVYWYQQSLDQGLQFLIQYYNGEERAKGNILERFSAQQFPDLHSELNLSSLELGDSALYFCASSFAGTSGRGEQFFGPGTRLTVL.

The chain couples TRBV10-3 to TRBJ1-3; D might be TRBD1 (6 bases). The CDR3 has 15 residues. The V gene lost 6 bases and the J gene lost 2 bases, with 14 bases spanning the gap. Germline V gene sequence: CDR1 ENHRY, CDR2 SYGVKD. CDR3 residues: CAISDTGKAGNTIYF. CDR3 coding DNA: TGTGCCATCAGCGACACAGGGAAAGCTGGAAACACCATATATTTT.